This TCR beta chain was sequenced in a study of response to subunit inactivated influenza vaccine. General observations from the study: T cells newly recruited by each seasonal influenza vaccination are few, the authors suggested.

MiXCR, applied by TCRdb to the RT-PCR reads, yields one record per CDR3 protein. Among 500,000 to 600,000 distinct CDR3 sequences, around 13% were seen once, and the ten largest hold around 12%. This clonotype has a count of ten or more. The target antigen is unknown. The CDR3 sequence is 15 residues long. V lost 0 bases and J 1 base, leaving 9 bases between the germline ends. Germline loops: CDR1 WNHNN, CDR2 SYGVQD (reference sequence). The specimen was PBMCs from blood, collected more than 35 days after vaccination. The TCR comes from a man over 45 who received an inactivated influenza vaccine. The J gene is TRBJ1-1, the V gene TRBV10-1, with D hard to call. The CDR3 here is CASSESRTKNTEAFF. The CDR3 nucleotides are TGCGCCAGCAGTGAGTCGAGGACGAAGAACACTGAAGCTTTCTTT.